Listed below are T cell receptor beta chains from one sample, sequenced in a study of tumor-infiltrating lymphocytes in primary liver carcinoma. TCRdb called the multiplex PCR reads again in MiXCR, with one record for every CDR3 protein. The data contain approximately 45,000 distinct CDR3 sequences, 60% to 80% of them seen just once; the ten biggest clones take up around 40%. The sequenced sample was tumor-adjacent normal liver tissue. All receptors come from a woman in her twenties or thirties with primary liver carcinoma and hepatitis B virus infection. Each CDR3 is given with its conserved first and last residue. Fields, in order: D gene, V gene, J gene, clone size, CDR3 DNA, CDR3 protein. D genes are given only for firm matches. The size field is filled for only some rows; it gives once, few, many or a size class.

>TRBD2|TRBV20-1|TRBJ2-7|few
TGCAGTGCCGAGCCCGGGACTAGCGGCTCCTACGAGCAGTACTTC
CSAEPGTSGSYEQYF
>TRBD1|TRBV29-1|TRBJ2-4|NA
TGCAGCATCCCCCAGCCCGACAGGGGTGACATTCAGTACTTC
CSIPQPDRGDIQYF
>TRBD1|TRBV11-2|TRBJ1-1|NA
TGTGCCAACAGCTACCGGGACAGGTTCACTGAAGCTCGCTTT
CANSYRDRFTEARF
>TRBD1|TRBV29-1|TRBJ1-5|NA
TGCAGCCTGGGACAGGGAAACCAGCCGCAGCATTTT
CSLGQGNQPQHF
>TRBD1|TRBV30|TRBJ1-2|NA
TGTGCCTGGAGCGCCGGGACAGGGAGCGCGTCGGGCTACACCTTC
CAWSAGTGSASGYTF
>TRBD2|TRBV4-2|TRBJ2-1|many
TGTGCCAGCAGCCTCGGGACTAGCGGGAGGGCCGAGGTGAATGAGCAGTTCTTC
CASSLGTSGRAEVNEQFF
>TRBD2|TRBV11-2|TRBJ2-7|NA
TGTACCAGCAGCTTAGCAGTGACTAGCGGCCTCTTGGCGTACTTC
CTSSLAVTSGLLAYF
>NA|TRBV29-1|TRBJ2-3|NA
TGCAGCCTTGAAGAAGGAGTAGGCACAGATACGCTGTATTTC
CSLEEGVGTDTLYF
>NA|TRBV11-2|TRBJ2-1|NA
TGTGCCAGCAGCACCTCTCTAGCAGGAGGATACAGCGAGCAGTTCTTC
CASSTSLAGGYSEQFF
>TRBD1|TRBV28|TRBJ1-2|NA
TGTGCCAGCAGCGACCGGGACAGATTGCAAGCTAACTATGACTACACCTTC
CASSDRDRLQANYDYTF
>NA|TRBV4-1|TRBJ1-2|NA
TGCACCAGCAGCCCTTCTGGGACCGGTTATGGTTACACCTTC
CTSSPSGTGYGYTF
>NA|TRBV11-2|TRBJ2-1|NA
TGTGCCAGCAGAGGACGGGGTGGGGCCTACAATGAGCAATTCTTC
CASRGRGGAYNEQFF
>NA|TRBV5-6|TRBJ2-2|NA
TGTGTCAGCACCTACAGGATGCGGACCGGGAAGCTGTTTTTT
CVSTYRMRTGKLFF
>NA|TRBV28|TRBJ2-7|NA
TGTGCCAGGAGTTTCCTCCAATCGGACGCCGGGGAGCAGTACTTC
CARSFLQSDAGEQYF
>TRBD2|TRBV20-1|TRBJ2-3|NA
TGCAGTGCTAGAGCGGGACTAGCGGGAGGGTGGGATACGCAGTATTTT
CSARAGLAGGWDTQYF
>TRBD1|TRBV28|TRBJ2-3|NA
TGTGCCAGCAGTTTATCAGGACAGGCTACAGATGCGGAGTATTTT
CASSLSGQATDAEYF
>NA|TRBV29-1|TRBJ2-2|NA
TGCAGTACCTGGAGGAGGGACATCGGGGAGCTGTTTTTT
CSTWRRDIGELFF
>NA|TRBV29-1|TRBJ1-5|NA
TGCAGCGTAGGGGAAGGGGATAACCAGCCCCATCATTTT
CSVGEGDNQPHHF
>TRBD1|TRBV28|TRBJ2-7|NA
TGTGCCAGCAGGGGGTTGGGGACAGGACTTACGGCGCGTTCCCACGAGCAGTACTTC
CASRGLGTGLTARSHEQYF
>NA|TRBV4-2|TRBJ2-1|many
TGTGCCAGCAGCCAAGGTGAACTAGCAGGTTACAATGAGCAGTTCTTC
CASSQGELAGYNEQFF
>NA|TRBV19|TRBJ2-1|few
TGTGCCAGTAGTATTCCTAGTTATGAGCAGTTCTTC
CASSIPSYEQFF
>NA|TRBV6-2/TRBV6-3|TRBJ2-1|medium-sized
TGTGCCAGCCGATCCCGGGGGAGGACTTACAATGAGCAGTTCTTC
CASRSRGRTYNEQFF
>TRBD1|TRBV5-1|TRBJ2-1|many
TGCGCCAGCAGCTGGGGGACAGGGGAACACAATGAGCAGTTCTTC
CASSWGTGEHNEQFF
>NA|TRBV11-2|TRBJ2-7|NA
TGTGCCGGCAGTATCACAAGGGGGGGCTCTTGGACCTACGAGCAGTACTTC
CAGSITRGGSWTYEQYF
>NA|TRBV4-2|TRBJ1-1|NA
TGTGTCAGCAGCCTAGGACGGGACACTGAAGCTTTATTT
CVSSLGRDTEALF
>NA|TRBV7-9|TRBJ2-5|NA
TGTACCAGCAGCTTAGTCGGGCACTTTCAAGCGACCCAGTACTTC
CTSSLVGHFQATQYF
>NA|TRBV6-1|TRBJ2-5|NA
TGTGCAGGCAGTGAAAGAGGGGTGACCCAGTACTTC
CAGSERGVTQYF
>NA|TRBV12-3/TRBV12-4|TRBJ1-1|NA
TGTGCCAGCAGTTTGTGTGGGGATGGCACTGAAGCTTTCTTT
CASSLCGDGTEAFF